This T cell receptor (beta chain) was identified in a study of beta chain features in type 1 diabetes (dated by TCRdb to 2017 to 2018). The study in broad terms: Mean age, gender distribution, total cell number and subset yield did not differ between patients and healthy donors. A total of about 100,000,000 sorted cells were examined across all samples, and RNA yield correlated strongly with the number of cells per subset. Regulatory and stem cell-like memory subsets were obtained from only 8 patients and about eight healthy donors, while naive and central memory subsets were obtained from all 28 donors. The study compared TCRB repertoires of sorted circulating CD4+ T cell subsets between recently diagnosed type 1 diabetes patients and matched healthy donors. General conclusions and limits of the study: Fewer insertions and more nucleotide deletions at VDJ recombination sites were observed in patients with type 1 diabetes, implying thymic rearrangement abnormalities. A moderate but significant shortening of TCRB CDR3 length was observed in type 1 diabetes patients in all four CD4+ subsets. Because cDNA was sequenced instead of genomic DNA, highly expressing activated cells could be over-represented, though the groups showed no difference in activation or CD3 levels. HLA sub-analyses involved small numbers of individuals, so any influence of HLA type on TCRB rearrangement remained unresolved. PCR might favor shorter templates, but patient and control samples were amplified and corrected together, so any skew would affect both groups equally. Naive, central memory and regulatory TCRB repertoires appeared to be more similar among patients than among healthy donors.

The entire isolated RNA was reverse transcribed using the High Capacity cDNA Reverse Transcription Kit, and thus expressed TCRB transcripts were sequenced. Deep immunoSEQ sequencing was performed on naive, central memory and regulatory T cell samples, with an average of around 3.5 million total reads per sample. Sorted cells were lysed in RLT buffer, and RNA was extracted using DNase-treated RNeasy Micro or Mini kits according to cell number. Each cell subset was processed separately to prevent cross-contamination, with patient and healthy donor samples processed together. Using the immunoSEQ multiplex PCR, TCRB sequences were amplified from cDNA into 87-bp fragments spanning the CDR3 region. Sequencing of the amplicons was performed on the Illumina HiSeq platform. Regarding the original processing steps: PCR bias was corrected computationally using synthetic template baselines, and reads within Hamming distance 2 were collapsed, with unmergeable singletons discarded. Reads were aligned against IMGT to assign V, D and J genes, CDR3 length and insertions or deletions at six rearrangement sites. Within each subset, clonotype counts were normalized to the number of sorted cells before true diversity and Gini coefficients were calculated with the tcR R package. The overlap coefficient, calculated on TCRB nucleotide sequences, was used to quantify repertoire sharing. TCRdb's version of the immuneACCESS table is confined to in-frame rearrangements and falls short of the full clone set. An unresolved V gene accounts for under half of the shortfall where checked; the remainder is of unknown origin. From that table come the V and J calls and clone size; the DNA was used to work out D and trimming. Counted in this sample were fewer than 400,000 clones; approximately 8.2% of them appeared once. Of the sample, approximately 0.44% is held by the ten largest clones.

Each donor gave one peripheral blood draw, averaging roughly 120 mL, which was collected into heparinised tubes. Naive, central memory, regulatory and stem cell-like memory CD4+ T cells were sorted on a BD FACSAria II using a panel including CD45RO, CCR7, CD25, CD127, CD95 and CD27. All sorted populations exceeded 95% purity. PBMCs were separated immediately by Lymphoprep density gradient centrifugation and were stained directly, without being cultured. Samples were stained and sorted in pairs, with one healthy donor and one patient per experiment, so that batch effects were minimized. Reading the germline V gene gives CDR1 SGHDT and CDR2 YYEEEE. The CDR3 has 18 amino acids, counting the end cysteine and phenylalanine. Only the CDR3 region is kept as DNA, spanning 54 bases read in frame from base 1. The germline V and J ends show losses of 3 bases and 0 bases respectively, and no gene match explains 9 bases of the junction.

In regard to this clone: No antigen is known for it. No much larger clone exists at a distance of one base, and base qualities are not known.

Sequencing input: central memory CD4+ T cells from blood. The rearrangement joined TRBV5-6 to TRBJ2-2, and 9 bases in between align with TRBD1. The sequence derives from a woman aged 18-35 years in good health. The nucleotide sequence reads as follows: TGTGCCAGCAGCTCTACGACAGGGGGAACGCCGAACACCGGGGAGCTGTTTTTT. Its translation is CASSSTTGGTPNTGELFF.